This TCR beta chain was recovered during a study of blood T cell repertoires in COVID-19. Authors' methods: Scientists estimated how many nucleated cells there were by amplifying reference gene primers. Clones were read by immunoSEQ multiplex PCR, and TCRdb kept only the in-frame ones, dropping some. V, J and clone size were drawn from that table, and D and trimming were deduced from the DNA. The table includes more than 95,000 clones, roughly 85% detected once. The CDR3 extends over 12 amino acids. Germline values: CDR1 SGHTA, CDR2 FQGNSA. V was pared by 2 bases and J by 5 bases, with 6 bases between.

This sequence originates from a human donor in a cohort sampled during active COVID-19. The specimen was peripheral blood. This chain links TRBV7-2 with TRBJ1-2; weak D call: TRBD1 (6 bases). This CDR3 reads CASSLTGYGYTF. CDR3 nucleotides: TGTGCCAGCAGCTTAACAGGGTATGGCTACACCTTC.